The 2 T cell receptor beta chains listed next were all sequenced from one sample in a study of T cells after yellow fever vaccination. TCRdb processed the 5' RACE reads anew with MiXCR; each CDR3 protein has one entry. This table holds some 80,000 distinct CDR3 sequences, about an eighth found once. Sequenced here: CD8+ T cells not binding an NS4B(214-222) dextramer, sorted from PBMCs, sampled 20 to 25 days after the first yellow fever vaccination. These receptors all stem from a man aged 18 to 29 who received the YFV17D yellow fever vaccine.

This clonotype has only a few counts. The gene calls are TRBV7-8 and TRBJ2-1; D perhaps matches TRBD2 (6 bases). The V end was cut by 2 bases, the J end by 15 bases, with 11 bases between. Germline CDR1 reads SGHVS; CDR2 reads FQNEAQ. The CDR3 runs to 11 residues. The CDR3 loop is CASSLLAGRFF. CDR3 in DNA: TGTGCCAGCAGCTTATTGGCGGGGCGGTTCTTC.

The rearrangement uses TRBV27 and TRBJ2-3, with D hard to call. V was clipped by 4 bases and J by 2 bases, with 4 bases between them. The CDR3 spans 12 residues. Germline assignment: CDR1 MNHEY and CDR2 SMNVEV (reference sequence). CDR3 sequence (DNA): TGTGCCAGCAGTTCATTCACAGATACGCAGTATTTT. Translation gives CASSSFTDTQYF.